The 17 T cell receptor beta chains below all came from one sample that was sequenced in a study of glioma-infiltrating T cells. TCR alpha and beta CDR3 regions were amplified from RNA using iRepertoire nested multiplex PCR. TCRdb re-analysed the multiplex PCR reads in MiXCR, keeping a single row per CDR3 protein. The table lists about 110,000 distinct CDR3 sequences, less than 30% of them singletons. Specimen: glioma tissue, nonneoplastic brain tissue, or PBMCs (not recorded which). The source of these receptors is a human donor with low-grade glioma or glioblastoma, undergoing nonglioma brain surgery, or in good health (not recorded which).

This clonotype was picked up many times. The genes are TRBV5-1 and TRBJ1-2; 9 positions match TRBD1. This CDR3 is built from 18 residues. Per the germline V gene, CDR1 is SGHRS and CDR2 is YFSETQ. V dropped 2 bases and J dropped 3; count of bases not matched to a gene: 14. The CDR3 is CASSFVGTGMRWYYGYTF. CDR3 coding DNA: TGCGCCAGCAGCTTTGTAGGGACAGGGATGAGGTGGTACTATGGCTACACCTTC.

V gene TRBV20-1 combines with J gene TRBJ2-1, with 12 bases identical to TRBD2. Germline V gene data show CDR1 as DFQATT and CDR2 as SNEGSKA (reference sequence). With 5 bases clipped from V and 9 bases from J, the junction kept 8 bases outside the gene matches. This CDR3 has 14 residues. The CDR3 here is CSAARLAGVAEQFF. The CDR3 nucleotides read TGCAGTGCTGCCAGACTAGCGGGAGTTGCTGAGCAGTTCTTC.

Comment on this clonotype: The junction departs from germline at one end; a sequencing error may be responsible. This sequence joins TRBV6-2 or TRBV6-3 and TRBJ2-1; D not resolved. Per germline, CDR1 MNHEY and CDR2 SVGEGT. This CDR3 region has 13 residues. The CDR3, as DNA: TGTGCCAGCAGGTATCAGAATCTCAATGGGCAGTTCTTC. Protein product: CASRYQNLNGQFF.

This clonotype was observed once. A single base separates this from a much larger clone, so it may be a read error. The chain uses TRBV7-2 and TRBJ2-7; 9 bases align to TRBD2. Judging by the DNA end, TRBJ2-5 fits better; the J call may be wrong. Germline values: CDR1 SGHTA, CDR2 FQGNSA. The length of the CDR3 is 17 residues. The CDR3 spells CASSLQSLAGSRETQYF. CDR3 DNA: TGTGCCAGCAGCTTACAGAGTCTAGCGGGGTCGAGAGAGACCCAGTACTTC.

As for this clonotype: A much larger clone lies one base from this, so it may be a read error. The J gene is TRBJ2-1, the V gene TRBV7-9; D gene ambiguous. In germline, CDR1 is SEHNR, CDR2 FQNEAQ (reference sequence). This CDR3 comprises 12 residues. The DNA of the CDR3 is TGTGCCAGCAGCCATTTAGACAATGAGCAGCTCTTC. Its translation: CASSHLDNEQLF.

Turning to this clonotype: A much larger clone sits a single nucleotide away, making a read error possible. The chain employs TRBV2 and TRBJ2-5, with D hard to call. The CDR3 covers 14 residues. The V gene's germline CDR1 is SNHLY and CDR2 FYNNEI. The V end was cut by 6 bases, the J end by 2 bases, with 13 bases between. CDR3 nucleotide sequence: TGTGCCAGCAGAGAGTTTGACATACAAGAGACCCAGTACTTC. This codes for CASREFDIQETQYF. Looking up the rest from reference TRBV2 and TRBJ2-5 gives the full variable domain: EPEVTQTPSHQVTQMGQEVILRCVPISNHLYFYWYRQILGQKVEFLVSFYNNEISEKSEIFDDQFSVERPDGSNFTLKIRSTKLEDSAMYFCASREFDIQETQYFGPGTRLLVL.

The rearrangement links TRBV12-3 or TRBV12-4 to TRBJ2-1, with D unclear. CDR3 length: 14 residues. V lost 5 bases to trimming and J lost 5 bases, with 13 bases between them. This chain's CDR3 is CASSKMVSNNEQFF. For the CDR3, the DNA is TGTGCCAGCAGTAAAATGGTCTCTAACAATGAGCAGTTCTTC.

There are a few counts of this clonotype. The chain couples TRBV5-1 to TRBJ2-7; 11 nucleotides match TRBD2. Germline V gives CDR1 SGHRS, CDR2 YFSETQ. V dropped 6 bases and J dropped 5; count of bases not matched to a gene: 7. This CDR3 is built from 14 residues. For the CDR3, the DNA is TGCGCCAGCACCCCGACTAGCGGGACCCACGAGCAGTACTTC. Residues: CASTPTSGTHEQYF.

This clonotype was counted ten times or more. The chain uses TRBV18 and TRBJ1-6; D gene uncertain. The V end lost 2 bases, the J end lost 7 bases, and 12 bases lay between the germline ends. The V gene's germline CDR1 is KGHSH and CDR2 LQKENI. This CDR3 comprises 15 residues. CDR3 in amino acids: CASSPDQVDNSPLHF. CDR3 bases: TGTGCCAGCTCACCAGACCAGGTTGACAATTCACCCCTCCACTTT. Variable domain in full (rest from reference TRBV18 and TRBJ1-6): NAGVMQNPRHLVRRRGQEARLRCSPMKGHSHVYWYRQLPEEGLKFMVYLQKENIIDESGMPKERFSAEFPKEGPSILRIQQVVRGDSAAYFCASSPDQVDNSPLHFGNGTRLTVT.

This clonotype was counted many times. Here the CDR3 DNA reads TGTGCCAGCAGTTTGACCCCTCTACGGGACATGAGCTCCTACGAGCAGTACTTC. The encoded protein is CASSLTPLRDMSSYEQYF. The genes are TRBV7-6 and TRBJ2-7; perhaps TRBD1 as D (6 bases). The CDR3 has 18 residues. Trimming cost V 6 bases and J 0 bases, with 24 bases left between them. Germline V gives CDR1 SGHVS, CDR2 FNYEAQ.

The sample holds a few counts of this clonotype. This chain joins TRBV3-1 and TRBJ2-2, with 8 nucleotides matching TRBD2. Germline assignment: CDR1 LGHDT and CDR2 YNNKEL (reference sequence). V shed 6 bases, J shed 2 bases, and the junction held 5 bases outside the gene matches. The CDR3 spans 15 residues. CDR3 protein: CASRRSGKNTGELFF. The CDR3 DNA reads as TGTGCCAGCAGACGTAGCGGGAAAAACACCGGGGAGCTGTTTTTT.

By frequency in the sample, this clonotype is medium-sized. Here the CDR3 reads CASSYSSGQETQYF. Written as DNA, the CDR3 is TGTGCCAGCAGTTACTCGTCCGGTCAAGAGACCCAGTACTTC. This rearrangement joins TRBV6-2 or TRBV6-3 to TRBJ2-5, with D hard to call. Germline-derived CDR1 and CDR2 are MNHEY and SVGEGT. CDR3 length: 14 residues. The V end was cut by 0 bases, the J end by 2 bases, with 7 bases between.

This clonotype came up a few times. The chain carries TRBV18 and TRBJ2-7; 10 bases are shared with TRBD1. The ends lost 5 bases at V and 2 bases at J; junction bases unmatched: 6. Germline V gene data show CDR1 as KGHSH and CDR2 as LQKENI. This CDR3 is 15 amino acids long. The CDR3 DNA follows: TGTGCCAGCTCATGGTCAGGACAGGGGGCCTACGAGCAGTACTTC. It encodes CASSWSGQGAYEQYF.

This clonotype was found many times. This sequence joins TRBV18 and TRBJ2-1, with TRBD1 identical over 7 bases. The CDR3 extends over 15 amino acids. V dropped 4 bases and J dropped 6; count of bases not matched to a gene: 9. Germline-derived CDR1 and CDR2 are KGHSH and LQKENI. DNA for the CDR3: TGTGCCAGCTCACGGGGAGCGGCAGGGGGCAATGAGCAGTTCTTC. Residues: CASSRGAAGGNEQFF.

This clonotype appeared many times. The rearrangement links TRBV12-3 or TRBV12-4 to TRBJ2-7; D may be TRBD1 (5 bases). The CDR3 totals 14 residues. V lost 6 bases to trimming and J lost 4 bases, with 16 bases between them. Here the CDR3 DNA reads TGTGCCAGCAGGTCGACAGTCGCCCCATACGAGCAGTACTTC. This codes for CASRSTVAPYEQYF.

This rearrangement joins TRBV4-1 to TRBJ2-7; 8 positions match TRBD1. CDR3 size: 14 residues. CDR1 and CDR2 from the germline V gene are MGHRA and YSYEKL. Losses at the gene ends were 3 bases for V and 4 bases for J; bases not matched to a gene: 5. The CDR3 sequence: CASSHPGQGYEQYF. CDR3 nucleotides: TGCGCCAGCAGCCACCCCGGACAGGGATACGAGCAGTACTTC.

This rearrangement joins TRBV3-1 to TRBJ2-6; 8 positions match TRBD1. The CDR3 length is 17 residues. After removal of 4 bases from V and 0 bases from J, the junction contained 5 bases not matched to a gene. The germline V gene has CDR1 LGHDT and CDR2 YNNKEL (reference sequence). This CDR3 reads CASSRGQGSSGANVLTF. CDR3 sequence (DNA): TGTGCCAGCAGCCGCGGACAGGGAAGCTCTGGGGCCAACGTCCTGACTTTC.